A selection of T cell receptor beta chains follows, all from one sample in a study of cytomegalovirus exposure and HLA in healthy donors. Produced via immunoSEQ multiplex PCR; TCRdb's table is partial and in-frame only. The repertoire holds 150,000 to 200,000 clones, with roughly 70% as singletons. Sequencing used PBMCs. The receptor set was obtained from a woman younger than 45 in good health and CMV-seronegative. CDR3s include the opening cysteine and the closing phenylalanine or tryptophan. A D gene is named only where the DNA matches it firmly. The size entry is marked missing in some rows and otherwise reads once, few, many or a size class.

TGTGCCAGCAGCGTAGAGTGGGGGGTGGCGGGAGCGAGTAATGAGCAGTTCTTC	CASSVEWGVAGASNEQFF	TRBJ2-1	TRBV9	TRBD2	.
TGTGCCAGTAGCAGGCGTAGTGACACTGAAGCTTTCTTT	CASSRRSDTEAFF	TRBJ1-1	TRBV19	.	.
TGCGCCAGCAGCCTGGACAGGGGGATGAGGTACGGGCAGTACTTC	CASSLDRGMRYGQYF	TRBJ2-7	TRBV5-1	TRBD1	.
TGTGCCAGCAGCTTAAGCGGACAGGACACAGATACGCAGTATTTT	CASSLSGQDTDTQYF	TRBJ2-3	TRBV7-3	TRBD1	.
TGTGCCAGCAGCTTGTTGGCGGGTTTTCACACAGATACGCAGTATTTT	CASSLLAGFHTDTQYF	TRBJ2-3	TRBV5-6	.	.
TGTGCCAGCAGCTGGAGCCGGGGAGGGGACGAGCAGTACTTC	CASSWSRGGDEQYF	TRBJ2-7	TRBV5-8	TRBD2	once
TGTGCCATCAGCCCAGACGGACAGGGGACGACAAATTCACCCCTCCACTTT	CAISPDGQGTTNSPLHF	TRBJ1-6	TRBV10-3	TRBD1	.
TGTGCCAGCAGTGGGGGACTAGCGGGAGCCCCGGCGGGCACAGATACGCAGTATTTT	CASSGGLAGAPAGTDTQYF	TRBJ2-3	TRBV6-1	TRBD2	.
TGTGCCAGCAGCTTAGGGTCAACTAGCACAGATACGCAGTATTTT	CASSLGSTSTDTQYF	TRBJ2-3	TRBV11-3	.	.
TGTGCCAGTCGGAGCGGGCGGCACACTGAAGCTTTCTTT	CASRSGRHTEAFF	TRBJ1-1	TRBV19	.	.
TGTGCCAGCAGCTTAGACTCCGGGACAGCGAACTATGGCTACACCTTC	CASSLDSGTANYGYTF	TRBJ1-2	TRBV7-2	TRBD1	.